This T cell receptor (beta chain) was observed in a study of blood T cell repertoires in COVID-19. Trimming took 7 bases from V and 4 from J, leaving 12 bases between them. The CDR3 extends over 13 amino acids. Germline assignment: CDR1 WSHSY and CDR2 SAAADI. The table came from immunoSEQ multiplex PCR; TCRdb's copy has only in-frame clones and leaves some out. The data contain roughly 100,000 clones, roughly nine tenths of them seen just once; the ten biggest clones take up 17%. The sample consisted of peripheral blood. The receptor was derived from an elderly woman in a cohort sampled during active COVID-19. The chain is built from TRBV10-2 and TRBJ2-3; maybe TRBD2 (6 bases). The chain's CDR3 is CASTASDPDTQYF. CDR3 bases: TGCGCCAGCACTGCTAGCGACCCAGATACGCAGTATTTT.